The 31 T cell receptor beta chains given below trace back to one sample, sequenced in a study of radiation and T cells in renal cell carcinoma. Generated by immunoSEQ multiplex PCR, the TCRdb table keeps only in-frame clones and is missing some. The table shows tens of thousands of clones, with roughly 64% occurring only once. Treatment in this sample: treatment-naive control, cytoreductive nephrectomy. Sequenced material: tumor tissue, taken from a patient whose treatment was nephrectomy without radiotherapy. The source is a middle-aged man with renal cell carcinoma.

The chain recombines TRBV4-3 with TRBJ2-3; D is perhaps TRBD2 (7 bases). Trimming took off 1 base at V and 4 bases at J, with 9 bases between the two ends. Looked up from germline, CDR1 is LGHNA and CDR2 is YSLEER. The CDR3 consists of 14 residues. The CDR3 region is CASSQGGGPDTQYF. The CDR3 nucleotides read TGCGCCAGCAGCCAAGGGGGGGGGCCAGATACGCAGTATTTT.

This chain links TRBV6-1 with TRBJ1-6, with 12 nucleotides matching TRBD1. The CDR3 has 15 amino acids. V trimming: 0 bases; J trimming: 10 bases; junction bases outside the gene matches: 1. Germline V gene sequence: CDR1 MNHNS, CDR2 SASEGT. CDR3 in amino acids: CASSEAGTGGSPLHF. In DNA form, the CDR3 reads TGTGCCAGCAGTGAAGCCGGGACAGGGGGCTCACCCCTCCACTTT.

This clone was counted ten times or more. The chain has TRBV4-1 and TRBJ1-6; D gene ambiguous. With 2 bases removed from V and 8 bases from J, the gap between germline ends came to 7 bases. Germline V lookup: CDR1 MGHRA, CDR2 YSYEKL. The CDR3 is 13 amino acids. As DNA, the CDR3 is TGCGCCAGCAGCCAAAACGGAGATTCACCCCTCCACTTT. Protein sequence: CASSQNGDSPLHF.

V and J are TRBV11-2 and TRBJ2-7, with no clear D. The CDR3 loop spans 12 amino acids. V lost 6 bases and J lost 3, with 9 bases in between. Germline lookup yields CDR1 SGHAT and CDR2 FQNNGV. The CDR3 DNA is TGTGCCAGCAGTCTAGGGCTCTACGAGCAGTACGTC. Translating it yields CASSLGLYEQYV.

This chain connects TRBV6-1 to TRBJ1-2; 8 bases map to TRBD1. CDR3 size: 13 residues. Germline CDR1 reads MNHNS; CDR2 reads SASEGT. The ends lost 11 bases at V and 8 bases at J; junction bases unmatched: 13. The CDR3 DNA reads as TGTGCCTCCACTGGACAGGGCGTGTACGGCTACACCTTC. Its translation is CASTGQGVYGYTF.

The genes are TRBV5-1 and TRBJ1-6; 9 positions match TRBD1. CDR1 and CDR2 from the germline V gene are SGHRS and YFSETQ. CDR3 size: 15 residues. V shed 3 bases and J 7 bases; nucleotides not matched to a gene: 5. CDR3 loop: CASSSGTGSNSPLHF. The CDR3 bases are TGCGCCAGCAGCTCCGGGACAGGGTCCAATTCACCCCTCCACTTT.

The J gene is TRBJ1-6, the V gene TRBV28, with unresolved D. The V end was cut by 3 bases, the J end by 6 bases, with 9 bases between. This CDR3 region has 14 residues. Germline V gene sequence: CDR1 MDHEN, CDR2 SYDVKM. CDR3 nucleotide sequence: TGTGCCAGCAGTTTGCCACTCCTTAATTCACCCCTCCACTTT. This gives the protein CASSLPLLNSPLHF.

This chain's CDR3 is CAISENWGNYGYTF. CDR3 in DNA: TGTGCCATCAGTGAGAACTGGGGTAACTATGGCTACACCTTC. The chain has TRBV10-3 and TRBJ1-2; D is undetermined. The germline V gene encodes CDR1 ENHRY and CDR2 SYGVKD. The CDR3 totals 14 residues. Trimming removed 2 bases at V and 1 base at J, with 8 bases between.

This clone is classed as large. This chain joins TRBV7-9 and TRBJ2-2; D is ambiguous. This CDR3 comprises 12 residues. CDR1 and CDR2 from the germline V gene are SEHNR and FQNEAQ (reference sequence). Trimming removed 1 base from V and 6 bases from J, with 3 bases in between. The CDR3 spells CASSLGSGELFF. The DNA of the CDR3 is TGTGCCAGCAGCTTAGGGTCCGGGGAGCTGTTTTTT.

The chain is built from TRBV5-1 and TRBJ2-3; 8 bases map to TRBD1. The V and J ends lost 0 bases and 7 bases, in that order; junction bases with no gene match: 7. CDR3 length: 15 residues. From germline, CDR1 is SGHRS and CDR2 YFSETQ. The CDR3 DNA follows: TGCGCCAGCAGCTTGGCGGGACAGGCACAGAATACGCAGTATTTT. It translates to CASSLAGQAQNTQYF. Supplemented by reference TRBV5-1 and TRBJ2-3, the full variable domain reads KAGVTQTPRYLIKTRGQQVTLSCSPISGHRSVSWYQQTPGQGLQFLFEYFSETQRNKGNFPGRFSGRQFSNSRSEMNVSTLELGDSALYLCASSLAGQAQNTQYFGPGTRLTVL.

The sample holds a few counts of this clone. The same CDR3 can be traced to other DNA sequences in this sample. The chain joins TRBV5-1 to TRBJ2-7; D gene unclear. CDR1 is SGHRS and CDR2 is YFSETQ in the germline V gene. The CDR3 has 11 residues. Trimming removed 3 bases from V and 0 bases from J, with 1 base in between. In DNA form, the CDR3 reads TGCGCCAGCAGCTCCTCCTACGAGCAGTACTTC. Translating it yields CASSSSYEQYF. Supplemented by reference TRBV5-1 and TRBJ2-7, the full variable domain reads KAGVTQTPRYLIKTRGQQVTLSCSPISGHRSVSWYQQTPGQGLQFLFEYFSETQRNKGNFPGRFSGRQFSNSRSEMNVSTLELGDSALYLCASSSSYEQYFGPGTRLTVT.

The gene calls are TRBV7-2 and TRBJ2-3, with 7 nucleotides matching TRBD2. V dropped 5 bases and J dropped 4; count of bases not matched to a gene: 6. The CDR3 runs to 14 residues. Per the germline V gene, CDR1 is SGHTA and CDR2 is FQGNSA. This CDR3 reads CASSKGLGADTQYF. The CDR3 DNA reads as TGTGCCAGCAGCAAAGGACTAGGAGCAGATACGCAGTATTTT.

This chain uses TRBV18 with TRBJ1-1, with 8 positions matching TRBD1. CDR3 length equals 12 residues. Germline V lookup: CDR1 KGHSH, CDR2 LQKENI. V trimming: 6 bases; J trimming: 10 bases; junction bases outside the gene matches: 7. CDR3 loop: CASSRDRTRAFF. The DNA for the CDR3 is TGTGCCAGCTCGCGGGACAGGACTCGAGCTTTCTTT.

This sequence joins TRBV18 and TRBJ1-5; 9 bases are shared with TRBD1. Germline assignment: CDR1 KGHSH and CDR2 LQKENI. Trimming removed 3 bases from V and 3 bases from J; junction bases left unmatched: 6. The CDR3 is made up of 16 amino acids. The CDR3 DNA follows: TGTGCCAGCTCACCCCAGACAGGGGGAGACAATCAGCCCCAGCATTTT. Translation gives CASSPQTGGDNQPQHF.

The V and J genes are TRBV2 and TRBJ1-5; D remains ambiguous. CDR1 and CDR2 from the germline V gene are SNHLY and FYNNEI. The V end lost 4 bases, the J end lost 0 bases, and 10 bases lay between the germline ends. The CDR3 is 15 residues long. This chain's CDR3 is CASSVSTDSNQPQHF. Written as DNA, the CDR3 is TGTGCCAGCAGTGTAAGCACAGATAGCAATCAGCCCCAGCATTTT.

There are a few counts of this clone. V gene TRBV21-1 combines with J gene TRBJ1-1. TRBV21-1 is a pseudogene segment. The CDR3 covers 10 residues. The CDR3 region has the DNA TGTGCCACCATTACCACTGAAGCTTTCTTT. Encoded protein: CATITTEAFF.

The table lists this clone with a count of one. As DNA, the CDR3 is TGTGCCAGCAGTGTTAGGGACTGGAATCAGCCCCAGCATTTT. Its protein is CASSVRDWNQPQHF. The chain is built from TRBV2 and TRBJ1-5; TRBD1 might be the D (5 bases). The CDR3 covers 14 residues. V was shortened by 4 bases and J by 4 bases, with 11 bases between the two germline ends. The germline CDR1 and CDR2 sequences are SNHLY and FYNNEI.

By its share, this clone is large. CDR3 sequence (DNA): TGTGCCAGCGGCTCGGGCCACGAGCAGTACGTC. Translation: CASGSGHEQYV. The chain employs TRBV7-9 and TRBJ2-7; unclear D gene. V lost 8 bases to trimming and J lost 5 bases, with 10 bases between them. Germline V CDR1 and CDR2: SEHNR, FQNEAQ (reference sequence). The CDR3 covers 11 residues.

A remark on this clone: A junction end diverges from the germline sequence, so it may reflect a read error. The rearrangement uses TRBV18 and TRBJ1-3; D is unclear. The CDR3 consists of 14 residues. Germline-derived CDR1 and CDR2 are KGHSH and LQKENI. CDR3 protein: CASSPQSSGNTIYF. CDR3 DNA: TGTGCCAGCTCCCCACAGAGCTCTGGAAACACCATATATTTT.

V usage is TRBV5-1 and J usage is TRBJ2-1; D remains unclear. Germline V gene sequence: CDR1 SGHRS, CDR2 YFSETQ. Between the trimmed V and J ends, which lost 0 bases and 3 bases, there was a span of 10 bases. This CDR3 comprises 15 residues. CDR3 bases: TGCGCCAGCAGCTTGGGTGGTGAGATCTACAATGAGCAGTTCTTC. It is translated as CASSLGGEIYNEQFF.

The CDR3 sequence is CASSYGLAGGGETQYF. The CDR3 DNA reads as TGTGCCAGCAGTTACGGACTAGCGGGGGGTGGTGAGACCCAGTACTTC. The V call is TRBV6-5, the J call TRBJ2-5, with 14 bases identical to TRBD2. V trimming: 2 bases; J trimming: 5 bases; junction bases outside the gene matches: 4. Germline CDR1 MNHEY, CDR2 SVGAGI. The CDR3 covers 16 residues.

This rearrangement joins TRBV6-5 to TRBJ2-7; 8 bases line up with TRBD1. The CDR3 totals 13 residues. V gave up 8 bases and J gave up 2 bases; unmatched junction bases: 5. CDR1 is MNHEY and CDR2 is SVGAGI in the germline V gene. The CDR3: CASLDRATYEQYF. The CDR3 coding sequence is TGTGCCAGCTTGGACAGGGCCACCTACGAGCAGTACTTC.

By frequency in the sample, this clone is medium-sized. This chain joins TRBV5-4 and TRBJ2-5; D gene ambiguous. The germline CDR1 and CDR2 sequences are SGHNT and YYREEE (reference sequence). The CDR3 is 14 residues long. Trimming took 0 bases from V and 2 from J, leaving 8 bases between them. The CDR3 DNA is TGTGCCAGCAGCTTGGGTACCAGACAAGAGACCCAGTACTTC. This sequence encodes CASSLGTRQETQYF.

In DNA, the CDR3 is TGTGCCAGCAGCTTAGTGATTAGTGGGACGGGCACCATATATTTT. The encoded protein is CASSLVISGTGTIYF. The genes are TRBV7-2 and TRBJ1-3, with D possibly matching TRBD1 (5 bases). The CDR3 loop spans 15 amino acids. Per the germline V gene, CDR1 is SGHTA and CDR2 is FQGNSA. Trimming pared 1 base from V and 9 bases from J, leaving 16 bases between. The variable domain in full, with the rest retrieved from reference TRBV7-2 and TRBJ1-3, is GAGVSQSPSNKVTEKGKDVELRCDPISGHTALYWYRQSLGQGLEFLIYFQGNSAPDKSGLPSDRFSAERTGGSVSTLTIQRTQQEDSAVYLCASSLVISGTGTIYFGEGSWLTVV.

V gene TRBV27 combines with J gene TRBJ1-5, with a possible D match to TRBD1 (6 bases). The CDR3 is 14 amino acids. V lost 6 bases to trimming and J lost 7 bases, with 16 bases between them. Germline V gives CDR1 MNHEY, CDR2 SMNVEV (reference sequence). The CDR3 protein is CASSITGIGQPQHF. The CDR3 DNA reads TGTGCCAGCAGCATAACAGGGATCGGACAGCCCCAGCATTTT.

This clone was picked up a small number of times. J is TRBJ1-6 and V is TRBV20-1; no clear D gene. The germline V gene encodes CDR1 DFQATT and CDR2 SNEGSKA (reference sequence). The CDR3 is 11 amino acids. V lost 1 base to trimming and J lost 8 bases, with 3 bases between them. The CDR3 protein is CSARVYSPLHF. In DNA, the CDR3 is TGCAGTGCTAGAGTCTATTCACCCCTCCACTTT.

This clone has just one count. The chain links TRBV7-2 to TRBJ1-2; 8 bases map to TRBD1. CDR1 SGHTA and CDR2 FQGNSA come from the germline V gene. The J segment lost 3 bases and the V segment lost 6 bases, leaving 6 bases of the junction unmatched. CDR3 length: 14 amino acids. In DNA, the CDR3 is TGTGCCAGCAGTTCTCAGGGACAGGACTATGGCTACACCTTC. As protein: CASSSQGQDYGYTF.

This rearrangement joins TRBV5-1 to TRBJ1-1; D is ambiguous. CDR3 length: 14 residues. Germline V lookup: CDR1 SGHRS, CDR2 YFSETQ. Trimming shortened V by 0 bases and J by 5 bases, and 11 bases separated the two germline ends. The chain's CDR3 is CASSLASVGTEAFF. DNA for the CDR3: TGCGCCAGCAGCTTGGCCAGCGTTGGAACTGAAGCTTTCTTT.

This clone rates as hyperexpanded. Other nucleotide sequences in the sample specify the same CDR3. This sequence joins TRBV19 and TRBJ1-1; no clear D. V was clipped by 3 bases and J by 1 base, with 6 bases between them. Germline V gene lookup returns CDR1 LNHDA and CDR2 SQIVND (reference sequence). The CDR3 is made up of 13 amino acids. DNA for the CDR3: TGTGCCAGTAGTATTTCCCGGAACACTGAAGCTTTCTTT. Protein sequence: CASSISRNTEAFF.

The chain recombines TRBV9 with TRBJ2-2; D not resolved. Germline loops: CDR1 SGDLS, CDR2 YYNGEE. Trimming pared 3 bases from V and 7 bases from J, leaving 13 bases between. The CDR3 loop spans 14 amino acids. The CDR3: CASSGSNYLGELFF. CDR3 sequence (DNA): TGTGCCAGCAGCGGATCCAACTACCTCGGGGAGCTGTTTTTT.

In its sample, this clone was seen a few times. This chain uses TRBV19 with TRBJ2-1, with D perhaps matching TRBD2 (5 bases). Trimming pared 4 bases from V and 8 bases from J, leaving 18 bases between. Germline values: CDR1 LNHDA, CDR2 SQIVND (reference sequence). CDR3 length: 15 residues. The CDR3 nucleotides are TGTGCCAGTAGTACCTCCCGCACTAGTACCGATGAGCAGTTCTTC. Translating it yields CASSTSRTSTDEQFF.